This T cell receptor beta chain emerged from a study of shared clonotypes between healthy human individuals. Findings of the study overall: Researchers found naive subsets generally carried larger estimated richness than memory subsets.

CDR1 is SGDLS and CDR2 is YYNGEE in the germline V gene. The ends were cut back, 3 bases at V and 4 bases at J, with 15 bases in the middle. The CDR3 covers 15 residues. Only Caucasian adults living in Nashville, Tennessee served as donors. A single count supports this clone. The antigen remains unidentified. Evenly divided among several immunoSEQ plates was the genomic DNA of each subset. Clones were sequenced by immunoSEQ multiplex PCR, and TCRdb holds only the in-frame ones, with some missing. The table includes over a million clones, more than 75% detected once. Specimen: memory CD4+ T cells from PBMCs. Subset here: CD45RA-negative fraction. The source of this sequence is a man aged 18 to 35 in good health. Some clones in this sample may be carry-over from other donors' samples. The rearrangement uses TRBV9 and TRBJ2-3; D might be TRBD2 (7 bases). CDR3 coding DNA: TGTGCCAGCAGCGCCCAGATCGGGGGGCCAGATACGCAGTATTTT. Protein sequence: CASSAQIGGPDTQYF.